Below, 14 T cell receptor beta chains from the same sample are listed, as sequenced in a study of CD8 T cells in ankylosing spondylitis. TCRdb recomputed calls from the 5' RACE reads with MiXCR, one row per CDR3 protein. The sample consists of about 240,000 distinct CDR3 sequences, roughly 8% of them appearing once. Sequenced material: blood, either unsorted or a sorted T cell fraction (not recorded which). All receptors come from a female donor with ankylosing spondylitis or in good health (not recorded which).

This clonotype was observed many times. In DNA form, the CDR3 reads TGCAGTGCCCCCGGCCAGGGCAATCAGCCCCAGCATTTT. It specifies CSAPGQGNQPQHF. This chain links TRBV20-1 with TRBJ1-5; D is undetermined. The CDR3 sequence is 13 residues long. The germline V and J ends were trimmed by 6 bases and 2 bases, with 11 bases remaining between them. Per germline, CDR1 DFQATT and CDR2 SNEGSKA (reference sequence).

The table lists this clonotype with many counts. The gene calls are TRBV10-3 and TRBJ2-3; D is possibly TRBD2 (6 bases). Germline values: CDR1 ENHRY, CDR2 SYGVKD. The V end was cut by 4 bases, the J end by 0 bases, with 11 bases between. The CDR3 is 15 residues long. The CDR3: CAISVGGTSTDTQYF. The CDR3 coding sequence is TGTGCCATCAGTGTGGGGGGAACTAGCACAGATACGCAGTATTTT.

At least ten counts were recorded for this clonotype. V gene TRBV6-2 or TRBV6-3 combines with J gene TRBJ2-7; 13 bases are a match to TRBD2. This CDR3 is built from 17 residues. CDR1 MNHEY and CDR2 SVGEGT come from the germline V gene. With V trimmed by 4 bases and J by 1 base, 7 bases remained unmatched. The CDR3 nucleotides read TGTGCCAGCAGTTCCCCTTCGACTAGCGGGAGGTCCTACGAGCAGTACTTC. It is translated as CASSSPSTSGRSYEQYF.

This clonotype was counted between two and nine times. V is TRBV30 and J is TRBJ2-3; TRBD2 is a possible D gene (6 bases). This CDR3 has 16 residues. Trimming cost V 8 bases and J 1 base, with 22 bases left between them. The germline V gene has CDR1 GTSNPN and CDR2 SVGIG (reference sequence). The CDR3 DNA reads TGTGCCAGAGGACACACGGCCACGGGAGGCACAGATACGCAGTATTTT. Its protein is CARGHTATGGTDTQYF.

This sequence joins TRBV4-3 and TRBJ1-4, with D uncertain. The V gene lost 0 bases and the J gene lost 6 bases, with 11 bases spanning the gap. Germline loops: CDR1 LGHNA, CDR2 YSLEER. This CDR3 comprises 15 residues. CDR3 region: CASSQDGRMHEKLFF. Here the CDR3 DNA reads TGCGCCAGCAGCCAAGATGGCCGGATGCATGAAAAACTGTTTTTT.

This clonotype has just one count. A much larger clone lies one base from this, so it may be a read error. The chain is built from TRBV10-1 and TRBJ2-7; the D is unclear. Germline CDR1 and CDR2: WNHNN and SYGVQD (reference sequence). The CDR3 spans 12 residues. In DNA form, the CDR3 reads TGCACCAGCAGTGAAGGAAGGGATGAGCAGTACTTC. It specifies CTSSEGRDEQYF.

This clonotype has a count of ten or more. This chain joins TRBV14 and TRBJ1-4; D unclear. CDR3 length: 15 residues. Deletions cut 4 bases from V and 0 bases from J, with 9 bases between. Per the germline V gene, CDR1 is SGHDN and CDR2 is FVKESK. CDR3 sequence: CASSRAETTNEKLFF. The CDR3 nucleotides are TGTGCCAGCAGCCGAGCAGAGACAACTAATGAAAAACTGTTTTTT.

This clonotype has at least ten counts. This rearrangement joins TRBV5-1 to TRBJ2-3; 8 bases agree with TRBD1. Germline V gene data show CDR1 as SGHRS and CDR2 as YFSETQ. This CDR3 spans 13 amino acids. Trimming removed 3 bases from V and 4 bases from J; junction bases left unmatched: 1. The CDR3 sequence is CASSSTGADTQYF. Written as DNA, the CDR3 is TGCGCCAGCAGCTCGACAGGGGCAGATACGCAGTATTTT.

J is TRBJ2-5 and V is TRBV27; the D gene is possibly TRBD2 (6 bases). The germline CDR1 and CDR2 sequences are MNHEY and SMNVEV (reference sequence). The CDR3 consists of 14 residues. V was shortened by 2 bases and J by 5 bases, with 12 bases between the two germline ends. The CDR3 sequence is CASSLASAGETQYF. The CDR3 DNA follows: TGTGCCAGCAGTTTAGCCTCGGCGGGGGAGACCCAGTACTTC.

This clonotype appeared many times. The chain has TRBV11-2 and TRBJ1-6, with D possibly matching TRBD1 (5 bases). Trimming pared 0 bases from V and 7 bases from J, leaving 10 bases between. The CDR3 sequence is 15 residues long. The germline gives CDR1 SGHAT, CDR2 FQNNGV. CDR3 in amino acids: CASSLEGLGNSPLHF. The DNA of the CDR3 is TGTGCCAGCAGCTTAGAGGGGCTTGGGAATTCACCCCTCCACTTT.

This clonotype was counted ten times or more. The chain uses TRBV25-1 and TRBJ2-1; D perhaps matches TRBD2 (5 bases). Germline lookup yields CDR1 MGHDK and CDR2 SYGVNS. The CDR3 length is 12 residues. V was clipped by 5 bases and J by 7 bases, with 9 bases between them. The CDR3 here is CASSPWENEQFF. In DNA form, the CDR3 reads TGTGCCAGCAGTCCGTGGGAGAATGAGCAGTTCTTC.

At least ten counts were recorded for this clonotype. CDR3 DNA: TGCGCCAGCAGCTCCGGACGGAGTAATTCACCCCTCCACTTT. Amino acid sequence: CASSSGRSNSPLHF. This rearrangement joins TRBV5-1 to TRBJ1-6; no reliable D call. This CDR3 region has 14 residues. The ends were cut back, 3 bases at V and 6 bases at J, with 10 bases in the middle. Looked up from germline, CDR1 is SGHRS and CDR2 is YFSETQ.

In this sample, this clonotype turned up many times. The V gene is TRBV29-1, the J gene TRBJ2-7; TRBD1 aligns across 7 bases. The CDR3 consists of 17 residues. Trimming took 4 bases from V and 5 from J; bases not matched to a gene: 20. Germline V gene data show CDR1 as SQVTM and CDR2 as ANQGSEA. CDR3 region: CSVAPISPTGVGDEQYF. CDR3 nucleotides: TGCAGCGTTGCCCCCATAAGTCCCACAGGGGTCGGTGACGAGCAGTACTTC.

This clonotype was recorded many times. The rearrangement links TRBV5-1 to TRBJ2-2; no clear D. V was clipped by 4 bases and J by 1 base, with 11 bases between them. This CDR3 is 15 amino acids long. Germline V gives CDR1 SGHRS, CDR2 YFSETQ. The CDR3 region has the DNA TGCGCCAGCAGCCCGGATATGCAGAACACCGGGGAGCTGTTTTTT. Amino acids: CASSPDMQNTGELFF.